This record looks at one T cell receptor beta chain sequence and its context. What it binds is not known. This specimen comes from a study of shared clonotypes between healthy human individuals. Study-level results: An anticipated effect of sequencing depth on clonotype sharing among donors was recognized.

In germline, CDR1 is SGHRS, CDR2 YFSETQ. V lost 4 bases to trimming and J lost 2 bases, with 10 bases between them. The CDR3 consists of 15 residues. The protocol was immunoSEQ multiplex PCR, while the TCRdb copy is restricted to in-frame clones and leaves out a portion. The sample contains a few million clones, over 85% of which appear only once. The sequenced material came from naive CD4+ T cells from PBMCs. Subset in this sample: CD45RA+ positively selected. The origin of this receptor is a young man in good health. Some clones in this sample may be carry-over from other donors' samples. The chain links TRBV5-1 to TRBJ2-6, with TRBD2 as a possible D gene (6 bases). CDR3 amino acids: CASSVTSTGANVLTF. CDR3 in DNA: TGCGCCAGCAGCGTGACTAGTACTGGGGCCAACGTCCTGACTTTC. Together with reference TRBV5-1 and TRBJ2-6, the CDR3 gives the full variable domain: KAGVTQTPRYLIKTRGQQVTLSCSPISGHRSVSWYQQTPGQGLQFLFEYFSETQRNKGNFPGRFSGRQFSNSRSEMNVSTLELGDSALYLCASSVTSTGANVLTFGAGSRLTVL.